The source of this T cell receptor beta chain is a study of T cells of healthy individuals. This clonotype was seen a few times. TCRdb analysed the 5' RACE reads with MiXCR anew, one entry per CDR3 protein. Of about 96,000 distinct CDR3 sequences in the sample, roughly a sixth were seen once. Germline loops: CDR1 LNHDA, CDR2 SQIVND (reference sequence). Trimming cost V 11 bases and J 8 bases, with 18 bases left between them. This CDR3 has 12 residues. The sequence was collected from a human donor in good health. The chain couples TRBV19 to TRBJ1-2; D might be TRBD1 (5 bases). The CDR3 is CAPGGGTGGYTF. CDR3 nucleotide sequence: TGTGCCCCGGGGGGGGGTACGGGAGGCTACACCTTC.